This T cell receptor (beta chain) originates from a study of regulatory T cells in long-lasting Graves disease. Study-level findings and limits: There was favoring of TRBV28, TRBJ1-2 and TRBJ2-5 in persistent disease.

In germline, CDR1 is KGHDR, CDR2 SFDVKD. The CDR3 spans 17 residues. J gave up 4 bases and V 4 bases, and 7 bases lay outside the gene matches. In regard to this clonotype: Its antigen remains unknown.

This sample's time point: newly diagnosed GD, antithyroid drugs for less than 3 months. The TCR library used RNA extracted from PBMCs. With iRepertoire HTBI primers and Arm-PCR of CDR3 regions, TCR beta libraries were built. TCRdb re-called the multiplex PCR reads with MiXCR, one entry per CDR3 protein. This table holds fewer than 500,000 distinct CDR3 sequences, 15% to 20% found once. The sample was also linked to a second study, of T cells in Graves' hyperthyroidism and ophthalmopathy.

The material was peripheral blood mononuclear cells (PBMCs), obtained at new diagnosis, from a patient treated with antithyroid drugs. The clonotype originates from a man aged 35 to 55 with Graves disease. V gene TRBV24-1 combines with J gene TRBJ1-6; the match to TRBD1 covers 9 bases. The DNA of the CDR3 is TGTGCCACCAGTGAAGGGGACAGGGAAGGTTATAATTCACCCCTCCACTTT. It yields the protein CATSEGDREGYNSPLHF.